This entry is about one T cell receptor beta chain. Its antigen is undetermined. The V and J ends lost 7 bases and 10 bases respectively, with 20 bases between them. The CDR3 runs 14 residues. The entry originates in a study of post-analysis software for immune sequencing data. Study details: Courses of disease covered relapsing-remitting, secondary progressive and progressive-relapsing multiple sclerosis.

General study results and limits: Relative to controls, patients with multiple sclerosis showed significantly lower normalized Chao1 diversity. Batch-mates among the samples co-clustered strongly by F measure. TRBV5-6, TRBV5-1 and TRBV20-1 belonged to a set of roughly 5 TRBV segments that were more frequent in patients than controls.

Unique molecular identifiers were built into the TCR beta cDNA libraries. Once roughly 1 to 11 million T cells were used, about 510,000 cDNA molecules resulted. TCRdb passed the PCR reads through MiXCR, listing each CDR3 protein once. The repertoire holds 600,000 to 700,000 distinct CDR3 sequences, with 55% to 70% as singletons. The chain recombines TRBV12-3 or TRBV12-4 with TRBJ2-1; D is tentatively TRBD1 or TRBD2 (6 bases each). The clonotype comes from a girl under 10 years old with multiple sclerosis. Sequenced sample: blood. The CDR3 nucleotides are TGTGCCAGCACCCCCCTAGCGAGGGGGGACGAGCAGTTCTTC. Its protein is CASTPLARGDEQFF.